The present TCR beta chain was sequenced within a study of blood T cell repertoires in COVID-19. Study at large: The United States, Italy and Spain provided the acute and convalescent COVID-19 samples. PBMCs, B-cell-depleted T cells, or T cells were the source of the cDNA or gDNA that made up the material.

CDR1 and CDR2 from the germline V gene are SGHVS and FQNEAQ. This CDR3 contains 16 residues. V gave up 3 bases and J gave up 2 bases; unmatched junction bases: 6. TCRdb's table, derived via immunoSEQ multiplex PCR, lists solely in-frame clones and lacks some. The sample holds approximately 69,000 clones, nearly 80% seen once. The clonotype comes from a human donor in a cohort sampled during active COVID-19. V is TRBV7-8 and J is TRBJ2-7; 11 positions agree with TRBD2. The material sequenced was peripheral blood. CDR3 residues: CASSLVLAGEAYEQYF. CDR3 in DNA: TGTGCCAGCAGCTTGGTACTAGCGGGAGAAGCCTACGAGCAGTACTTC. Combining the CDR3 with reference TRBV7-8 and TRBJ2-7 gives the whole variable domain GAGVSQSPRYKVAKRGQDVALRCDPISGHVSLFWYQQALGQGPEFLTYFQNEAQLDKSGLPSDRFFAERPEGSVSTLKIQRTQQEDSAVYLCASSLVLAGEAYEQYFGPGTRLTVT.